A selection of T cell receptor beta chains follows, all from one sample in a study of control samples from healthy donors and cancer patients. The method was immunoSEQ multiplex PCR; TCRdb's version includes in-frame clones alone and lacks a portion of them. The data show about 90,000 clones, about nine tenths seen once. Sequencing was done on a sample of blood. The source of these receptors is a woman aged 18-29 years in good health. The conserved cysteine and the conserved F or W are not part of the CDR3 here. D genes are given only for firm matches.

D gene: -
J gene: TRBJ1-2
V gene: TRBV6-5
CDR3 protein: ASSPPGLYGYT

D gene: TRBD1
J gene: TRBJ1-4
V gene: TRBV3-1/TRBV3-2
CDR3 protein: ASSPGQGYEKLF

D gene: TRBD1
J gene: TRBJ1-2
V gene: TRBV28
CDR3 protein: ASRAGGGYGYT

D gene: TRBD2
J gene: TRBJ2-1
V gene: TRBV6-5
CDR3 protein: ASRALAGEQF

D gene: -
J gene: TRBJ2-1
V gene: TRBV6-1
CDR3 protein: ASSEGPRDEQF

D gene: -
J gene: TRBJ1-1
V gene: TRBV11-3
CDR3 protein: ASSYTLGTEAF

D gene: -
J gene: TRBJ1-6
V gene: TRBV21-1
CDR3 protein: ASSKEGRAGTSSYNSPLH

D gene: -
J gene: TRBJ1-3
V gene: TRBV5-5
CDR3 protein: ASSLDAGIGNTIY

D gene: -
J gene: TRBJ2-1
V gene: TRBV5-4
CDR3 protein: ASTRRSESSYNEQF

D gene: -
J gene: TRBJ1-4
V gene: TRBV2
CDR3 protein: ASRGGQEKLF

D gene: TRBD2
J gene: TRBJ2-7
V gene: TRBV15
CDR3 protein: ATSRWREMDEQY

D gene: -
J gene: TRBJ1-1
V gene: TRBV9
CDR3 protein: ASSVGGAVNTEAF

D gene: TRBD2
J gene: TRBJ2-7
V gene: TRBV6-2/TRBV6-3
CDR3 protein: ASSTGTSGILYEQY

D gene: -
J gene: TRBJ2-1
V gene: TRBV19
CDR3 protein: ASSTSTGPGGEQF

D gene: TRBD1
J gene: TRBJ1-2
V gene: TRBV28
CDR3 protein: ASSTTGTESLYGYT

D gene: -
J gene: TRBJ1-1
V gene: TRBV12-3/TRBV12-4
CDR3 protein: ATYREGGTEAF

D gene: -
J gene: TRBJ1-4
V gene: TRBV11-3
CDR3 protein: ASSLWSHRQVDEKLF

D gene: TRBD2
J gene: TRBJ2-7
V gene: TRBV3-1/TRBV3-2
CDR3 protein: ASSQDIAGTYEQY

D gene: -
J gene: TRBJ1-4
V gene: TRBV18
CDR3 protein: ASSPRQETNEKLF

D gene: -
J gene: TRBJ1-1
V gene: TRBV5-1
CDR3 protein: ASSLEDPTEAF

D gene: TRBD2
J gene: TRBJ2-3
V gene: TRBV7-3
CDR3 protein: ASSNGLDGDTQY

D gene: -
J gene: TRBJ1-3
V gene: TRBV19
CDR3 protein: ASQDGDSGNTIY

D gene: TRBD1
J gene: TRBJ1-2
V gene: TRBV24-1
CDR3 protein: ATSPTGEYGYT

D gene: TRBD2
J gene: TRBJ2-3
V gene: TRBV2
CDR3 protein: ASRFSGGSTDTQY

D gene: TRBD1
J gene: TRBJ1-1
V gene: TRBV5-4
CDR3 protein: ASSLSGGTMNTEAF

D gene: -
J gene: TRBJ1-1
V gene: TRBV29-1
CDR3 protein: SVDVSRGTEAF

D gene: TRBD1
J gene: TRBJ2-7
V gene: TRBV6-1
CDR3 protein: ASSEAAGTAIISYEQY

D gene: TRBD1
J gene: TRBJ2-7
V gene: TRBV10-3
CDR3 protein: AISFKQGAHDEQY

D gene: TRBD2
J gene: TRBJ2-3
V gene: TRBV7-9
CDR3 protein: ASGGETQY

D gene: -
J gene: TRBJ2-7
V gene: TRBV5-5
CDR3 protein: ASSASDRDSGPYEQY

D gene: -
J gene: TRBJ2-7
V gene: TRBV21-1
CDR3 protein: ASSKVRTRGNSYEQY

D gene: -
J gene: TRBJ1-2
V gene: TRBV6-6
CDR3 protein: ASSYSQHYGYT

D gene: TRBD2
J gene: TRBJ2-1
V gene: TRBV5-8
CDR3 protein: ASSLAGTSLGDEQF

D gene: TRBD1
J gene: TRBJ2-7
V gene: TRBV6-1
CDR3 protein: ASSERPETGGSEQY

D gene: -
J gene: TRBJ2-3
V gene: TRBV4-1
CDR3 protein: ASSQGNTQY

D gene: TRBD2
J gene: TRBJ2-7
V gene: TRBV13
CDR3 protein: ASSLDLAESSYEQY

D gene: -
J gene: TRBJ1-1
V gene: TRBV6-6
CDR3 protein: ASSYREVTEAF

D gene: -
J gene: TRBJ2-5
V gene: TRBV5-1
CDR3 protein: ASSPTQTGQETQY

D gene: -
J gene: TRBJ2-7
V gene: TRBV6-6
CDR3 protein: ASMSRPRAYEQY

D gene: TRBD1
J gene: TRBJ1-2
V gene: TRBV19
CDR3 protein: AIYRGPYGYT

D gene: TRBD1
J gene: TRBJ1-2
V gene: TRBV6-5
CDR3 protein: ASRTPGQVYT

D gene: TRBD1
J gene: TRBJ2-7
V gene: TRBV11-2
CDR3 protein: ASSVLTGVYEQY

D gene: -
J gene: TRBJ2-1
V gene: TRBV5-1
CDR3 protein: ASSQDRSYNEQF

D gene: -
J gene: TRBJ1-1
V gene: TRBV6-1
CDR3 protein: ASSEAVRGWNTEAF

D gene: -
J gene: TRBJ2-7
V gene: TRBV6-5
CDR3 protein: ASTRGLGGYEQY

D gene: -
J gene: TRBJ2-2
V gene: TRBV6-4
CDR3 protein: ASRIGELF

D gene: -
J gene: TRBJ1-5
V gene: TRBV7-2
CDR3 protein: ASSLGEVGGFNQPQH

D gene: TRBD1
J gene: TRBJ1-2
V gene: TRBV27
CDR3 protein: ASSFGGQGAEGYT

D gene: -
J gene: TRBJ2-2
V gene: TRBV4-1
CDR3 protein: ASSQLLERAGNTGELF

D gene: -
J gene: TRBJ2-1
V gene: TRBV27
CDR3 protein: ASSLSIRTQRSSHNEQF